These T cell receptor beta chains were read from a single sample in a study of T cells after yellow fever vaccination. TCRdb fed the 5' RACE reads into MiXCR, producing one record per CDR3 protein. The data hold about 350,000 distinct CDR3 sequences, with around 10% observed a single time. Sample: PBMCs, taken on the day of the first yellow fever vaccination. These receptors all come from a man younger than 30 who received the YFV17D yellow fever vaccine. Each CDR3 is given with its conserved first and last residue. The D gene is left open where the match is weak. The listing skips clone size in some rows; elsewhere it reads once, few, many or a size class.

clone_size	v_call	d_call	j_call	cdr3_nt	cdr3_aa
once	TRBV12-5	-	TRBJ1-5	TGTGCTAGTGGCTGGACGGGGTTTAGCAATCAGCCCCAGCATTTT	CASGWTGFSNQPQHF
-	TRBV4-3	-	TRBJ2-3	TGCGCCAGCAGTAAAGAGGCCCGGGATACGCAGTATTTT	CASSKEARDTQYF
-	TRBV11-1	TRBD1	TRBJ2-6	TGTGCCAGCAGACGGGACAGTGAAGAATCGACTACTGGGGCCAACGTCCTGACTTTC	CASRRDSEESTTGANVLTF
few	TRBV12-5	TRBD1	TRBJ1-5	TGTGCTAGTGGTACAGGGGGATGGGGCAATCAGCCCCAGCATTTT	CASGTGGWGNQPQHF
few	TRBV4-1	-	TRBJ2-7	TGCGCCAGCAGCCGCCAGCCAGGGACGGTTTTCGGGGAGCAGTACTTC	CASSRQPGTVFGEQYF
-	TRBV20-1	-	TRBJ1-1	TGCAGTGCTCCTCCGACACATAACACTGAAGCTTTCTTT	CSAPPTHNTEAFF
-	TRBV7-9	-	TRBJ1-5	TGTGCCAGCAGCGACTCACAGGTTAATCAGCCCCAGCATTTT	CASSDSQVNQPQHF
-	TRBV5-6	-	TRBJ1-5	TGTGCCAGCAGCTTGGGTTTTCAGCCCCAGCATTTT	CASSLGFQPQHF
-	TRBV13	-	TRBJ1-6	TGTGCCAGCAGCTGGAACGGAGAACAGGGCTCGAATTCACCCCTCCACTTT	CASSWNGEQGSNSPLHF
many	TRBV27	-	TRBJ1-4	TGTGCCAGCAGTTCGACCTACTCCTCTGCAACTAATGAAAAACTGTTTTTT	CASSSTYSSATNEKLFF
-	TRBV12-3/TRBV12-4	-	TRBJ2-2	TGTGCCAGCAGTAAAGGAGTCACCGGGGAGCTGTTTTTT	CASSKGVTGELFF
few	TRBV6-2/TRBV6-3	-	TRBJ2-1	TGTGCCAGCAGTTACTCGAATAGCGTGGCCAATGAGCAGTTCTTC	CASSYSNSVANEQFF
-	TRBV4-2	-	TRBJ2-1	TGTGCCAGCAGCCAAGTGGGCGGGGTTGTCAGGTCCTACAATGAGCAGTTCTTC	CASSQVGGVVRSYNEQFF
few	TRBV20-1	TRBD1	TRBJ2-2	TGCAGTTCGCACAGGGGGCTCAGCACCGGGGAGCTGTTTTTT	CSSHRGLSTGELFF
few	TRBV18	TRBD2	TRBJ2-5	TGTGCCAGCTCACCACCTTCCCTAGCGGCAGAGACCCAGTACTTC	CASSPPSLAAETQYF
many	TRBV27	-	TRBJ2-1	TGTGCCAGCAGTTTCCCGGGAAACAATGAGCAGTTCTTC	CASSFPGNNEQFF
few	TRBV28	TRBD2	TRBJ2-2	TGTGCCAGCACTCGTCGGGACTACCAGAACACCGGGGAGCTGTTTTTT	CASTRRDYQNTGELFF
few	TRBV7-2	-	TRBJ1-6	TGTGCCAGCAGTAACTTTTGGGGGGGCGATAATTCACCCCTCCACTTT	CASSNFWGGDNSPLHF
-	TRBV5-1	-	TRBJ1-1	TGCGCCAGCAGCTTGGCCGAGGACAGCTCGGGGACTGAAGCTTTCTTT	CASSLAEDSSGTEAFF
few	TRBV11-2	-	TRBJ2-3	TGTGCCAGCAGCTTAGGTGTCGTCCTAGGGCCTCACACAGATACGCAGTATTTT	CASSLGVVLGPHTDTQYF
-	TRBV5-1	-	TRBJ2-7	TGCGCCAGCAGCCCCCACCCCCAGGGGATGGGAGGCGAGCAGTACTTC	CASSPHPQGMGGEQYF
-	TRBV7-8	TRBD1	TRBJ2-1	TGTGCCAGCAGCACGGACAGGGGCCGCCGGGGTGAGCAGTTCTTC	CASSTDRGRRGEQFF
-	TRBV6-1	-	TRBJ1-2	TGTGCCAGCAGTGATGGGGCAGCTAACTATGGCTACACCTTC	CASSDGAANYGYTF
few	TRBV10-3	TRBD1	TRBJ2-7	TGTGCCATCAGTCCGGACAGGGGCGAAGACGAGCAGTACTTC	CAISPDRGEDEQYF
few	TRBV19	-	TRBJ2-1	TGTGCCACCCGAGACTACAATGAGCAGTTCTTC	CATRDYNEQFF
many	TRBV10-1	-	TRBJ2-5	TGCGCCAGCAGTGACGGCGGGGCGAAAGAGACCCAGTACTTC	CASSDGGAKETQYF
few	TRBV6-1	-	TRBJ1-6	TGTGCCAGCAGTGAAACTGAGGCAAGCTCCTATAATTCACCCCTCCACTTT	CASSETEASSYNSPLHF
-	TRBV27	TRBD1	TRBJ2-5	TGTGCCAGCAGTGAGGCGCGACAGGGGGTTCTGAAGACCCAGTACTTC	CASSEARQGVLKTQYF
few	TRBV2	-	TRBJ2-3	TGTGCCAGCAGGGGTACTTACACAGATACGCAGTATTTT	CASRGTYTDTQYF
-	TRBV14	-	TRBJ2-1	TGTGCCAGCAGCCACCCAGGATCGGGTGAGCAGTTCTTC	CASSHPGSGEQFF
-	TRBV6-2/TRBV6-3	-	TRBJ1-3	TGTGCCAGCAGTTTTTCGGCCGGGACGTTCGTCTCTGGAAACACCATATATTTT	CASSFSAGTFVSGNTIYF
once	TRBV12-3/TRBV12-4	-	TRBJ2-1	TGTGCCAGCCGAGGCCTTTATGAGCAGTTCTTC	CASRGLYEQFF
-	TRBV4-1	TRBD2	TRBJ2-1	TGCGCCAGCAGCCAAAATTTAGCGGGAACTTCCTACAATGAGCAGTTCTTC	CASSQNLAGTSYNEQFF
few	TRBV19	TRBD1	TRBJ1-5	TGTGCCAGTAGTAGGGACAGACTCAATCAGCCCCAGCATTTT	CASSRDRLNQPQHF
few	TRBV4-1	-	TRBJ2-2	TGCGCCAGCAGCCAAGTCGTCAGGGGAGCCGGGGAGCTGTTTTTT	CASSQVVRGAGELFF
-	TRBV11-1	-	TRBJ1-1	TGTGCCAGCAGCCCTCTTCAGCGTTCGGGGGGCTGGGGCACTGAAGCTTTCTTT	CASSPLQRSGGWGTEAFF
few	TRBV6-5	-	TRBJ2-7	TGTGCCAGCAGTTACTCGGCGACAGTCCAGTCCTACGAGCAGTACTTC	CASSYSATVQSYEQYF
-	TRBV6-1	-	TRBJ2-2	TGTGCCAGCAGCGGCCCCTGGGAGACCGGGGAGCTGTTTTTT	CASSGPWETGELFF
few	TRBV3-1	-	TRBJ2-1	TGTGCCAGCAGCCAAGGAGGAATGAGGGGAGAGCAGTTCTTC	CASSQGGMRGEQFF
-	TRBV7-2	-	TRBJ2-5	TGTGCCAGCAGCTCTCATCAGGGGTTCCAAGAGACCCAGTACTTC	CASSSHQGFQETQYF
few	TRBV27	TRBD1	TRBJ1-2	TGTGCCAGCAGTCCACGGACAGGTCATAGAGGCTACACCTTC	CASSPRTGHRGYTF
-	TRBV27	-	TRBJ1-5	TGTGCCAGCAGTGTACAGGGCAATCAGCCCCAGCATTTT	CASSVQGNQPQHF
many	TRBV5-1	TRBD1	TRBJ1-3	TGCGCCAGCAGCTCACAGGGGCCGAGCTCTGGAAACACCATATATTTT	CASSSQGPSSGNTIYF